A single sample gave rise to the 9 T cell receptor beta chains below, sequenced in a study of cytomegalovirus exposure and HLA in healthy donors. Vbeta (60) and Jbeta (13) primers were used in the PCR. Method: immunoSEQ multiplex PCR; TCRdb's copy keeps in-frame clones and lacks some. The table lists about 130,000 clones, with roughly 2% in the top ten. Sequenced: PBMCs. The receptors here all came from an older woman in good health and CMV-seronegative.

The chain is built from TRBV19 and TRBJ2-5; no reliable D call. In germline, CDR1 is LNHDA, CDR2 SQIVND (reference sequence). Trimming took 3 bases from V and 5 from J, leaving 16 bases between them. CDR3 length equals 15 residues. The CDR3 spells CASSIRRGFRETQYF. CDR3 bases: TGTGCCAGTAGTATTCGAAGAGGTTTCCGGGAGACCCAGTACTTC.

The rearrangement uses TRBV28 and TRBJ2-7; possible D gene TRBD2, 6 bases. The CDR3 has 15 residues. Trimming removed 6 bases from V and 4 bases from J, with 19 bases in between. Germline V gives CDR1 MDHEN, CDR2 SYDVKM. This chain's CDR3 is CASSPRGIRGYEQYF. The CDR3 DNA reads TGTGCCAGCAGCCCCCGGGGAATACGGGGGTACGAGCAGTACTTC.

The chain has TRBV7-9 and TRBJ1-2; 12 bases agree with TRBD1. This CDR3 is 14 amino acids long. V was pared by 7 bases and J by 6 bases, with 6 bases of the junction left unmatched. From germline, CDR1 is SEHNR and CDR2 FQNEAQ (reference sequence). The CDR3 DNA reads as TGTGCCAGCACCCTTGGGGACAGGGGGCATGGCTACACCTTC. Its protein is CASTLGDRGHGYTF.

The CDR3 is CASSLTGPNTEAFF. In nucleotides, the CDR3 is TGTGCCAGCAGCCTGACAGGGCCGAACACTGAAGCTTTCTTT. The chain uses TRBV28 and TRBJ1-1; 7 positions match TRBD1. In germline, CDR1 is MDHEN, CDR2 SYDVKM. Trimming took 6 bases from V and 1 from J; bases not matched to a gene: 5. This CDR3 comprises 14 residues.

The chain is built from TRBV27 and TRBJ2-5; 9 bases map to TRBD2. This CDR3 is 19 amino acids long. The J segment lost 0 bases and the V segment lost 3 bases, leaving 14 bases of the junction unmatched. Germline loops: CDR1 MNHEY, CDR2 SMNVEV (reference sequence). The CDR3 DNA reads TGTGCCAGCAGTTTGGCCCCTTTAGGTAGCGGGGGATACCAAGAGACCCAGTACTTC. Its protein is CASSLAPLGSGGYQETQYF.

This chain joins TRBV28 and TRBJ2-3; D is perhaps TRBD2 (6 bases). The germline V gene has CDR1 MDHEN and CDR2 SYDVKM. V lost 2 bases to trimming and J lost 14 bases, with 23 bases between them. CDR3 size: 15 residues. This CDR3 is CASSLVLRMSERAYF. The CDR3 DNA sequence: TGTGCCAGCAGTTTAGTATTACGGATGAGCGAGCGGGCGTATTTT.

The chain couples TRBV30 to TRBJ2-1, with 10 bases lining up with TRBD2. The CDR3 is 13 amino acids. V lost 2 bases, J lost 10 bases, and 5 bases stayed unmatched. Germline V CDR1 and CDR2: GTSNPN, SVGIG (reference sequence). The CDR3, as DNA: TGTGCCTGGAGTCAGCGGGAGGGTTGGGAGCAGTTCTTC. It is translated as CAWSQREGWEQFF.

The CDR3: CASSLARGSEAFF. DNA for the CDR3: TGCGCCAGCAGCTTGGCCAGGGGATCCGAAGCTTTCTTT. This sequence joins TRBV5-1 and TRBJ1-1, with D tentatively TRBD1 (6 bases). V lost 0 bases to trimming and J lost 8 bases, with 11 bases between them. CDR3 length equals 13 residues. Germline assignment: CDR1 SGHRS and CDR2 YFSETQ. The variable domain in full, with the rest retrieved from reference TRBV5-1 and TRBJ1-1, is KAGVTQTPRYLIKTRGQQVTLSCSPISGHRSVSWYQQTPGQGLQFLFEYFSETQRNKGNFPGRFSGRQFSNSRSEMNVSTLELGDSALYLCASSLARGSEAFFGQGTRLTVV.

V gene TRBV10-1 combines with J gene TRBJ2-5; possible D gene TRBD2, 5 bases. The CDR3 length is 14 residues. Trimming took off 0 bases at V and 11 bases at J, with 16 bases between the two ends. Germline values: CDR1 WNHNN, CDR2 SYGVQD (reference sequence). The CDR3 is CASSESSSAWEQYF. CDR3 bases: TGCGCCAGCAGTGAGTCGTCGTCCGCTTGGGAGCAGTACTTC.